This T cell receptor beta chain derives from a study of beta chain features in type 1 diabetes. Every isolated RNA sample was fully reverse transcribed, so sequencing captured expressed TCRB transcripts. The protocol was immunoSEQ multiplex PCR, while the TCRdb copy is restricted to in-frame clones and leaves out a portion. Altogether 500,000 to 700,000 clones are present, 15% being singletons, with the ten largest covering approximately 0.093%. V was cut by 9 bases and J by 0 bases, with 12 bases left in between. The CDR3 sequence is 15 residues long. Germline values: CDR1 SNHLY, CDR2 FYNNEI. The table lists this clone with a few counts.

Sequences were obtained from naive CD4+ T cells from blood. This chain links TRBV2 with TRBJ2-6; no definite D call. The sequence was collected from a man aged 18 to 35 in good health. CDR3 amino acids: CASTVRLSGANVLTF. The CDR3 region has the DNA TGTGCCAGTACAGTGAGGCTCTCTGGGGCCAACGTCCTGACTTTC.